What follows describes a single T cell receptor (beta chain). This clone's antigen is unknown. The input lacks base qualities; no much larger clone sits a single base away. The library was produced with the immunoSEQ multiplex PCR assay. A mixture of 60 forward primers for TCR Vbeta segments and 13 reverse primers for TCR Jbeta segments was used in the multiplex PCR. The CDR3 region of rearranged TCR beta genes was amplified from genomic DNA by a multiplex PCR assay. The Illumina HiSeq System was used to sequence the amplified TCR beta libraries as 87-base-pair reads. The study's processing was this. A later analysis counted around 72 million unique TCR beta chains across the 650 to 800 repertoires, and 10 million to 12 million of these chains were shared by at least two donors. A nearest-neighbor algorithm error-corrected the raw reads and collapsed the reads into unique sequences, merging closely related sequences to remove PCR and sequencing errors. Alignment of CDR3 sequences to IMGT reference sequences was used to assign V, D and J gene segments. For a sequence to be retained, a match of at least six nucleotides to both a V gene segment and a J gene segment was required. A rearrangement counted as productive if the CDR3 had no stop codons and remained in frame with V and J, and every other rearrangement counted as non-productive. CDR3 was defined according to IMGT convention as the region running from the second conserved V-encoded cysteine to the conserved J-encoded phenylalanine. The earlier analysis of 550 to 650 of the donors excluded any sequence lacking an unambiguous match to a single V gene segment. In an earlier analysis of 450 to 700 of the donors, V segments were called functional above 56.7% productive rearrangements and were called segregating when the between-donor standard deviation exceeded 5%. A statistical classification framework was developed to diagnose cytomegalovirus status using the catalog of TCR beta chain sequences. V and J gene assignment, in a later analysis, came from comparing TCR nucleotide sequences with IMGT/GENE-DB human TR gene sequences. Using the TCRdist pipeline, a later analysis assigned CDR3 sequences along with most-parsimonious VDJ recombination scenarios. In a later analysis, each TCR beta chain was defined by its CDR3 amino acid sequence together with its V-gene family, and reads lacking a unique V-gene family were excluded. A later analysis removed several hundred highly shared, low-generation-probability nucleotide sequences to deal with suspected cross-contamination and a sequencing artifact. A later analysis calculated a clonal expansion index for each public chain from normalized within-repertoire ranks of inferred template counts. In a later analysis, generation probabilities were computed using a VDJ recombination model fitted to out-of-frame rearrangements, and the results were checked against IGoR. In a later analysis, hypergeometric tests were used to score TCR-TCR, TCR-HLA and TCR-CMV co-occurrence, with a repertoire-size bias correction applied to TCR pairs. A later analysis estimated false discovery rates by permuting HLA or CMV assignments 20 times. In a later analysis, co-occurring TCRs were grouped with DBSCAN, and TCRdist sequence similarity was added when clustering was performed within HLA-allele-positive subsets. Repertoires with fewer than 30,000 or more than 120,000 public chains, plus five repertoires with anomalous nucleotide sharing, were excluded from co-occurrence clustering. Imported from immuneACCESS, the table was reduced by TCRdb to in-frame sequences with V and J called. These copies leave out some clones; in studies compared against another copy, an unresolved V gene accounts for under half, and the cause of the remainder is not known. That table supplies the V and J calls and clone size; D and trimming were determined from the DNA. The sample table lists nearly 110,000 clones, roughly 80% of them with a count of one. The ten top clones hold under 4% of the sample.

The sample originates from a study of cytomegalovirus exposure and HLA in healthy donors (dated by TCRdb to the late 2010s). Regarding the complete study: An earlier analysis of approximately 640 of the donors reported 250 to 350 Gb of sequence data and 117 million unique TCR beta sequences from 150 million to 200 million T cells. Both class I and class II loci were covered by HLA typing, at four-digit resolution. An earlier analysis of several hundred of the donors applied high-throughput TCR beta sequencing to assess whether each TCR beta V gene segment acted as functional or pseudogenic. Among the roughly 400 genotyped donors, approximately 77% belonged to the genetic ancestry cluster associated with self-reported Caucasian donors. The number of donors typed differed by locus, with roughly 620-630 for A, B, C, DRB1 and DQB1, over 500 for DQA1, 600 to 610 for DPA1, and some 470 for DPB1. The study aimed to test whether signatures of past pathogen exposure could be identified by cataloging public T cell receptors. Every discovery cohort repertoire had been produced on one sequencing platform. Donor age, sex, ethnicity and CMV serostatus were compiled alongside the repertoire data. About five DR-DQ haplotypes were handled as single units for association and clustering because linkage in the cohort was strong. A separate validation cohort of approximately 130 different subjects was used in addition to the approximately 670-subject first cohort. About 280 gigabases of sequencing data and roughly 80 million unique TCR sequences made up an early release that covered 640 HLA-typed donors. High-throughput TCR immunosequencing, statistical association of individual TCRs with disease status, and machine learning were combined to predict cytomegalovirus infection status. The study used immunosequencing to profile the T cell repertoires of some 600 subjects and linked those repertoires to cytomegalovirus serostatus. A later analysis re-examined previously published TCR beta repertoires from about 670 donors and added high-resolution HLA genotyping to investigate patterns of TCR occurrence. In a later genetic analysis, genome-wide SNP genotypes for 398 of the 666 donors were used, and that subset was treated as a discovery cohort. Among approximately 370 genotyped donors of the cohort, an average of around 250,000 unique TCR beta nucleotide sequences was sequenced per donor, of which roughly 17% were non-productive. Rather than using new phenotypic data, the later analysis identified candidate immune exposures from TCR beta sequences and from how often those sequences occurred across donors.

In total, over 600 healthy bone marrow donors made up the cohort. At the time of sampling, every cohort member was nominally healthy, though immune exposures that went unrecorded were likely present. The donor tested CMV seronegative, placing the donor among the 350 or so seronegative members of the cohort. Each donor provided a peripheral blood sample, and peripheral blood mononuclear cells were used for TCR beta sequencing. The Qiagen DNeasy Blood Extraction Kit was used to extract genomic DNA from the blood cell samples. Overall study outcomes, separate from this receptor: The classifier was reported to diagnose cytomegalovirus status with high specificity and sensitivity in both the original and validation cohorts. Because the 87-base-pair reads could not distinguish some IMGT-functional V segments, including TRBV6-2 and TRBV6-3, those segments were excluded. Compared with the 666-donor mean, donors in an Asian-associated ancestry cluster had fewer N-insertions in productive TCRs, according to a later genetic analysis. V-gene and J-gene trimming of TCR beta chains was associated with a missense DCLRE1C variant in a later genetic analysis, and the association was replicated in an independent cohort. According to a later analysis, parvovirus B19, influenza, CMV and Epstein-Barr virus appeared linked to several top co-occurrence clusters. Roughly uniform sequencing depth across donors was assumed in presence/absence analyses, although this assumption may not hold. In a later analysis, HLA-associated TCR beta chains were found to be more clonally expanded and to have lower generation probabilities than equally common non-associated chains. According to the authors, the approach could potentially be generalized to other disease states and immunological phenotypes. The cohort was sequenced for TCR beta chains only, and without alpha or paired-chain data the features that could be detected were limited. Broadly in line with IMGT annotations, most TCR beta V segments showed up in productive rearrangements about 90% or about 30% of the time in an earlier analysis of several hundred of the donors. For the cohort, immune exposure information was limited to CMV serostatus. The study gave a list of about 160 TCR beta chains associated with cytomegalovirus. At a false discovery rate of 0.05, a later analysis linked around 17,000 TCR beta sequences to specific HLA alleles. A group of highly shared sequence variants was considered likely to be a technical artifact of the sequencing pipeline. A few of the identified cytomegalovirus-associated TCR beta chains were confirmed in vitro to be specific for cytomegalovirus antigens. Because counts were too low, 15 to 20 rarely observed V segments, including chromosome 9 orphons, were excluded from the earlier analysis of 587 of the donors. A later analysis found that TCR association rates varied across HLA loci, with DRB1 alleles showing the most associated TCRs and HLA-C alleles the fewest. A later analysis found that most CMV-associated TCR beta chains appeared HLA-restricted, with HLA associations seemingly driven largely by CMV exposure. HLA typing was unavailable for some donors at each locus, so association tests used only the typed subset. While some public TCRs were present in many individuals, most TCR sequences turned up only very rarely across donors. A further reported finding was that TCR beta sequences accurately predicted the HLA-A and HLA-B alleles for most subjects in the first cohort. Linkage disequilibrium might explain the correlated functional status among segregating V segments, but an unknown experimental factor could not be ruled out. Strong co-occurrence of HLA alleles, especially DR and DQ, made assigning TCR associations to individual alleles difficult.

Per the germline V gene, SGHTA is the CDR1 and FQGTGA is the CDR2. V and J are trimmed by 0 bases and 1 base, and the gene matches miss 1 base of the junction. From cysteine to phenylalanine, the CDR3 is 16 amino acids long. Kept here is only the CDR3 DNA, which spans 48 bases and is read in frame from base 1. Here the chain combines TRBV7-3 and TRBJ1-3, and 9 junction bases match TRBD1. The TCR comes from a man between 60 and 75 years old in good health and CMV-seronegative. The material sequenced was PBMCs. The sequence in DNA is TGTGCCAGCAGCTTAACGGGGACAGGGTCTGGAAACACCATATATTTT. Translated, this is CASSLTGTGSGNTIYF.